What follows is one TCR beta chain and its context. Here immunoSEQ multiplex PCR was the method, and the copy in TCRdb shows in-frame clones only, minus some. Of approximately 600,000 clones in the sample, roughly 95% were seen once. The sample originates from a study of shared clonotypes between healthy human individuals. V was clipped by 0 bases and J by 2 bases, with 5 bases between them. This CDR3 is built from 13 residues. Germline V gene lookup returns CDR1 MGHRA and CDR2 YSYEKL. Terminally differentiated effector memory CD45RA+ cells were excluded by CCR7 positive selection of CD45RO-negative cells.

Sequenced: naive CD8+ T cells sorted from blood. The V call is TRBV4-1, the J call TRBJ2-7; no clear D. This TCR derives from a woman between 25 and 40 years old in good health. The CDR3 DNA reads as TGCGCCAGCAGCCAAGAGAACGCCTACGAGCAGTACTTC. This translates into CASSQENAYEQYF.